This T cell receptor beta chain was obtained from a study of blood T cell repertoires in COVID-19. J lost 0 bases, V lost 4 bases, and 9 bases had no gene match. Germline V gene data show CDR1 as MGHRA and CDR2 as YSYEKL. CDR3 length: 17 residues. The table came from immunoSEQ multiplex PCR; TCRdb's copy has only in-frame clones and leaves some out. The sample has about 200,000 clones; around 89% are singletons. Material for sequencing was peripheral blood. The J gene is TRBJ2-4, the V gene TRBV4-1; TRBD1 matches at 7 bases. This sequence was found in a man aged 45-65 years with acute or convalescent COVID-19. The CDR3 DNA sequence: TGCGCCAGCAGCCCTTTGGACAGGACATTAGCCAAAAACATTCAGTACTTC. Amino acid sequence: CASSPLDRTLAKNIQYF.